The 10 T cell receptor beta chains in this list originate from one sample, sequenced in a study of graft-versus-host responses after intestinal transplantation. Assay: immunoSEQ multiplex PCR; the TCRdb copy retains only in-frame clones and omits some. The sample holds approximately 74,000 clones, roughly 90% seen once. This sample comprised PBMCs, obtained 98 days after intestinal transplantation. These receptors all come from a human patient who received an intestinal transplant, so some T cells may come from the graft donor.

The gene calls are TRBV4-1 and TRBJ2-2; D remains ambiguous. The CDR3 consists of 14 residues. With 3 bases removed from V and 6 bases from J, the gap between germline ends came to 11 bases. Germline V gene sequence: CDR1 MGHRA, CDR2 YSYEKL. The CDR3 spells CASSQVTAPGELFF. CDR3 DNA: TGCGCCAGCAGCCAGGTGACCGCTCCCGGGGAGCTGTTTTTT.

This clone appeared once. CDR3 sequence (DNA): TGTGCCAGCAGGGGCGAGTGGGAGCAGTTCTTC. Amino acids: CASRGEWEQFF. The chain is built from TRBV2 and TRBJ2-1; no firm D call. This CDR3 is 11 amino acids long. The germline V gene encodes CDR1 SNHLY and CDR2 FYNNEI. V was pared by 6 bases and J by 10 bases, with 10 bases between.

The V and J genes are TRBV19 and TRBJ2-1; 11 nucleotides align to TRBD2. Germline V gene sequence: CDR1 LNHDA, CDR2 SQIVND (reference sequence). J was trimmed by 9 bases and V by 5 bases; bases with no gene match: 12. This CDR3 has 16 amino acids. CDR3 bases: TGTGCCAGTAGTTTACTAGCGGGAGATTATGCTGTTGAGCAGTTCTTC. Translation gives CASSLLAGDYAVEQFF.

The genes are TRBV5-1 and TRBJ2-5; D may be TRBD1 (5 bases). Germline lookup yields CDR1 SGHRS and CDR2 YFSETQ. V gave up 5 bases and J gave up 9 bases, with 11 bases separating them. This CDR3 spans 11 amino acids. The CDR3 DNA reads TGCGCCAGCAGTAACGGCAGGGCCCAGTACTTC. Translation gives CASSNGRAQYF.

The rearrangement joins TRBV27 to TRBJ2-1; D is ambiguous. This CDR3 is built from 14 residues. Germline V lookup: CDR1 MNHEY, CDR2 SMNVEV (reference sequence). The V end lost 2 bases, the J end lost 3 bases, and 8 bases lay between the germline ends. The CDR3 coding sequence is TGTGCCAGCAGTTTAATCCGAGACTACAATGAGCAGTTCTTC. This gives the protein CASSLIRDYNEQFF.

The genes are TRBV6-5 and TRBJ1-1; 9 bases fit TRBD1. V trimming: 5 bases; J trimming: 3 bases; junction bases outside the gene matches: 4. Germline CDR1 is MNHEY and CDR2 is SVGAGI. This CDR3 is 14 amino acids long. CDR3 sequence (DNA): TGTGCCAGCAGTCTGGGACAGGGCGACACTGAAGCTTTCTTT. This encodes CASSLGQGDTEAFF.

The rearrangement uses TRBV7-9 and TRBJ2-1; no definite D call. With 4 bases removed from V and 5 bases from J, the gap between germline ends came to 6 bases. This CDR3 contains 12 residues. Germline loops: CDR1 SEHNR, CDR2 FQNEAQ (reference sequence). The CDR3 bases are TGTGCCAGCAGCTGGACCGACAATGAGCAGTTCTTC. This encodes CASSWTDNEQFF.

V and J are TRBV10-3 and TRBJ1-1; 7 bases match TRBD1. V trimming: 0 bases; J trimming: 7 bases; junction bases outside the gene matches: 2. Germline lookup yields CDR1 ENHRY and CDR2 SYGVKD. This CDR3 contains 13 residues. CDR3 residues: CAISESRQGEAFF. Here the CDR3 DNA reads TGTGCCATCAGTGAGTCGAGACAGGGTGAAGCTTTCTTT.

The chain has TRBV6-5 and TRBJ2-7, with 8 bases lining up with TRBD1. The length of the CDR3 is 14 residues. V shed 0 bases, J shed 2 bases, and the junction held 0 bases outside the gene matches. Germline CDR1 and CDR2: MNHEY and SVGAGI. The CDR3 sequence is CASSYSQGAYEQYF. CDR3 in DNA: TGTGCCAGCAGTTACTCACAGGGGGCCTACGAGCAGTACTTC.

The chain carries TRBV7-9 and TRBJ2-2; 13 positions agree with TRBD2. CDR3 length: 19 residues. Germline V gene sequence: CDR1 SEHNR, CDR2 FQNEAQ (reference sequence). With V trimmed by 3 bases and J by 6 bases, 13 bases remained unmatched. The CDR3 region is CASSLPSGLAGRRAGELFF. CDR3 sequence (DNA): TGTGCCAGCAGCTTGCCCTCGGGACTAGCGGGGCGAAGGGCCGGGGAGCTGTTTTTT.